The entry below gives a single T cell receptor (beta chain) sequence along with its context. This sample stems from a study of cytomegalovirus exposure and HLA in healthy donors. Study-level information: Most genotyped donors, over 70% of around 370, had Caucasian-associated genetic ancestry.

Between the trimmed V and J ends, which lost 2 bases and 4 bases, there was a span of 8 bases. CDR3 length: 13 amino acids. Germline loops: CDR1 KGHSH, CDR2 LQKENI. The PCR contained 60 Vbeta and 13 Jbeta primers. Sequencing was performed with immunoSEQ multiplex PCR; in TCRdb, only in-frame clones are kept and a portion is missing. The table has approximately 130,000 clones, around 70% seen once. The rearrangement links TRBV18 to TRBJ1-2; possible D gene TRBD1, 5 bases. The clonotype was recovered from a man aged 25 to 45 in good health and CMV-seronegative. The sample taken for sequencing was PBMCs. The CDR3 DNA reads TGTGCCAGCTCACCAGCAGGGCTCTATGGCTACACCTTC. It is translated as CASSPAGLYGYTF.